What follows are 17 T cell receptor beta chains derived from one specimen sequenced in a study of blood T cell repertoires in COVID-19. Repertoires were generated with immunoSEQ multiplex PCR, while TCRdb's copy carries only in-frame clones and drops some. The table lists more than 150,000 clones, 85% to 90% of them singletons. Sequencing was performed on peripheral blood. These receptor sequences come from a man aged 55-75 years with COVID-19, enrolled during active disease.

J is TRBJ2-7 and V is TRBV5-1; D is unresolved. The CDR3 covers 11 residues. Trimming cost V 5 bases and J 3 bases, with 6 bases left between them. Germline V lookup: CDR1 SGHRS, CDR2 YFSETQ. CDR3 protein: CASRLNYEQYF. Written as DNA, the CDR3 is TGCGCCAGCAGACTAAACTACGAGCAGTACTTC.

This rearrangement joins TRBV24-1 to TRBJ2-2, with D uncertain. Germline assignment: CDR1 KGHDR and CDR2 SFDVKD. The CDR3 extends over 14 amino acids. V was pared by 5 bases and J by 1 base, with 7 bases between. The CDR3 DNA reads as TGTGCCACCAGTGCGGGTTGGAACACCGGGGAGCTGTTTTTT. Amino acids: CATSAGWNTGELFF.

This clone appeared once. V is TRBV3-1 (or the pseudogene TRBV3-2) and J is TRBJ2-1, with 9 positions matching TRBD2. The trim removed 1 base at V and 7 bases at J, leaving 5 bases unmatched. The CDR3 runs 15 residues. CDR1 LGHDT and CDR2 YNNKEL come from the germline V gene (reference sequence). CDR3 sequence (DNA): TGTGCCAGCAGCCAAGTGGCGGGGGGGCCTAATGAGCAGTTCTTC. Its translation: CASSQVAGGPNEQFF.

The chain joins TRBV24-1 to TRBJ1-4; tentatively, D is TRBD1 (5 bases). CDR1 is KGHDR and CDR2 is SFDVKD in the germline V gene. The CDR3 sequence is 15 residues long. V lost 5 bases and J lost 2, with 11 bases in between. The CDR3 protein is CATSAWEGTNEKLFF. In nucleotides, the CDR3 is TGTGCCACCAGTGCTTGGGAGGGGACTAATGAAAAACTGTTTTTT.

The chain has TRBV29-1 and TRBJ1-5; D unclear. V lost 5 bases and J lost 3, with 17 bases in between. Germline CDR1 and CDR2: SQVTM and ANQGSEA. The CDR3 totals 15 residues. The CDR3: CSVLKDPGSNQPQHF. The CDR3 DNA reads as TGCAGCGTTTTAAAGGACCCGGGGTCCAATCAGCCCCAGCATTTT.

The J gene is TRBJ1-5, the V gene TRBV6-5; 8 positions match TRBD1. Germline values: CDR1 MNHEY, CDR2 SVGAGI. The CDR3 loop spans 14 amino acids. The V segment lost 6 bases and the J segment 7 bases; nucleotides outside the gene matches: 8. The CDR3 nucleotides read TGTGCCAGCAGGCCCGGACAGGGTGGGCAGCCCCAGCATTTT. Amino acid sequence: CASRPGQGGQPQHF.

As concerns this clone: Relative to the germline gene, one junction end is altered; a read error may explain this. The rearrangement links TRBV7-7 to TRBJ1-1; D remains unclear. The germline V gene has CDR1 SSHAT and CDR2 FNYEAQ (reference sequence). The CDR3 runs to 13 residues. The DNA for the CDR3 is TGTGCTAGCAGCTTTAGTAGAGACACTGAAGCTTTCTTT. This translates into CASSFSRDTEAFF.

The chain has TRBV2 and TRBJ1-5; D ambiguous. The CDR3 length is 15 residues. CDR1 is SNHLY, CDR2 FYNNEI, per germline. Between the trimmed V and J ends, which lost 1 base and 6 bases, there was a span of 13 bases. This chain's CDR3 is CASSEVEGGRQPQHF. The CDR3 nucleotides read TGTGCCAGCAGTGAAGTGGAGGGAGGGCGTCAGCCCCAGCATTTT.

This clone occurred once. The CDR3 reads CRRRRNTEAFF. The CDR3 nucleotides are TGCAGAAGACGGAGGAACACTGAAGCTTTCTTT. The V call is TRBV20-1, the J call TRBJ1-1; D is ambiguous. This CDR3 has 11 amino acids. Per the germline V gene, CDR1 is DFQATT and CDR2 is SNEGSKA (reference sequence).

The rearrangement uses TRBV5-1 and TRBJ1-6; 9 nucleotides align to TRBD1. From germline, CDR1 is SGHRS and CDR2 YFSETQ. The CDR3 is 16 amino acids. Losses at the gene ends were 4 bases for V and 6 bases for J; bases not matched to a gene: 8. The CDR3 spells CASSLGTGNGNSPLHF. CDR3 nucleotide sequence: TGCGCCAGCAGCCTCGGGACAGGGAATGGTAATTCACCCCTCCACTTT.

This clone was counted once. The chain employs TRBV5-1 and TRBJ2-1; a weak D match, TRBD2 (6 bases). The CDR3 is 14 amino acids. V lost 2 bases and J lost 4, with 10 bases in between. Germline V gives CDR1 SGHRS, CDR2 YFSETQ. The CDR3 spells CASSFGDFYNEQFF. CDR3 coding DNA: TGCGCCAGCAGCTTCGGGGACTTTTACAATGAGCAGTTCTTC.

The chain recombines TRBV5-1 with TRBJ2-1; the match to TRBD2 covers 11 bases. The germline gives CDR1 SGHRS, CDR2 YFSETQ. V dropped 0 bases and J dropped 9; count of bases not matched to a gene: 5. The CDR3 covers 15 residues. CDR3 nucleotides: TGCGCCAGCAGCTTGGTGACTAGCGGGGTGGCTGAGCAGTTCTTC. It encodes CASSLVTSGVAEQFF.

V usage is TRBV11-3 and J usage is TRBJ2-2, with 13 bases matching TRBD2. V dropped 5 bases and J dropped 15; count of bases not matched to a gene: 21. This CDR3 contains 18 residues. Germline CDR1 and CDR2: SGHNT and YENEEA. The CDR3 protein is CASSPSPGLAGFSGVMFF. In DNA form, the CDR3 reads TGTGCCAGCAGCCCAAGCCCGGGACTAGCGGGATTCTCCGGTGTGATGTTTTTT.

The chain is built from TRBV15 and TRBJ2-1; 7 bases line up with TRBD1. V trimming: 6 bases; J trimming: 2 bases; junction bases outside the gene matches: 7. This CDR3 comprises 15 residues. Per germline, CDR1 LNHNV and CDR2 YYDKDF (reference sequence). The CDR3 is CATRKQGITYNEQFF. DNA for the CDR3: TGTGCCACCAGGAAACAGGGGATCACCTACAATGAGCAGTTCTTC.

V and J are TRBV7-2 and TRBJ2-5; D gene unclear. Germline CDR1 SGHTA, CDR2 FQGNSA. The CDR3 covers 16 residues. Between the trimmed V and J ends, which lost 5 bases and 0 bases, there was a span of 16 bases. As DNA, the CDR3 is TGTGCCAGCAGCCCCACCTACCAGGCCGACCAAGAGACCCAGTACTTC. Translating it yields CASSPTYQADQETQYF.

This chain uses TRBV6-2 or TRBV6-3 with TRBJ2-1; 9 bases align to TRBD1. The CDR3 loop spans 15 amino acids. Trimming at V came to 1 base and at J to 6 bases, leaving 4 bases not matched to a gene. CDR1 is MNHEY, CDR2 SVGEGT, per germline. The CDR3 is CASSYWTGAGNEQFF. As DNA, the CDR3 is TGTGCCAGCAGTTACTGGACAGGGGCCGGCAATGAGCAGTTCTTC.

This clone appeared a single time. The gene calls are TRBV20-1 and TRBJ1-1; no firm D call. This CDR3 is 10 amino acids long. The ends were cut back, 6 bases at V and 4 bases at J, with 6 bases in the middle. Germline V CDR1 and CDR2: DFQATT, SNEGSKA (reference sequence). This chain's CDR3 is CSARRTEAFF. In DNA form, the CDR3 reads TGCAGTGCGAGGCGCACTGAAGCTTTCTTT.